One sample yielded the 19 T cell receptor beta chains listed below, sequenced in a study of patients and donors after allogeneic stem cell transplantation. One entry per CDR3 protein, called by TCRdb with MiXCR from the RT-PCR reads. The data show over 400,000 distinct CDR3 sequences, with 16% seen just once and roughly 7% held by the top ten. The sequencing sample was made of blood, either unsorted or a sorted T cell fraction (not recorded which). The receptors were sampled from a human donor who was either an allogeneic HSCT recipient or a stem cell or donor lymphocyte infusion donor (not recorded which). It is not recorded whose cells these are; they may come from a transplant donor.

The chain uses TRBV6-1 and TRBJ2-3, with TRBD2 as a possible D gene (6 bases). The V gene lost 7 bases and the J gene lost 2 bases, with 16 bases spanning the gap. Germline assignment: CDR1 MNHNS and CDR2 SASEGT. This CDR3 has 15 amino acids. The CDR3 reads CASTFLGSNTDTQYF. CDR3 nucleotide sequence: TGTGCCAGCACCTTTCTCGGGAGCAACACAGATACGCAGTATTTT.

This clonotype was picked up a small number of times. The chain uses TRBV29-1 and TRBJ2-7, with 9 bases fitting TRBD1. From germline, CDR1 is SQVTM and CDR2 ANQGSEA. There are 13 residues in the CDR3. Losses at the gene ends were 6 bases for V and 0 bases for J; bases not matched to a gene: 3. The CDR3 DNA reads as TGCAGCGTGGGACAGGGTGGCTCCTACGAGCAGTACTTC. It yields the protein CSVGQGGSYEQYF.

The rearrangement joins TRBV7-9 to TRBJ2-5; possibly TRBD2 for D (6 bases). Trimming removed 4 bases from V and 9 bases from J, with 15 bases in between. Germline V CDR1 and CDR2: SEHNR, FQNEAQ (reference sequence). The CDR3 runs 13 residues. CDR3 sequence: CASSSFPGEAQYF. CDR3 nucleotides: TGTGCCAGCAGCTCTTTTCCGGGGGAGGCCCAGTACTTC.

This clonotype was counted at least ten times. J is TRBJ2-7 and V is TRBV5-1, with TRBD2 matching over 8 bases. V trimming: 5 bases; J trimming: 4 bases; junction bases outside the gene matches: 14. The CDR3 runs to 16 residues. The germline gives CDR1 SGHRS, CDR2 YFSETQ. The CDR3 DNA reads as TGCGCCAGCAGTATGTCAGCGGGAGAGATTCGGTACGAGCAGTACTTC. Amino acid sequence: CASSMSAGEIRYEQYF.

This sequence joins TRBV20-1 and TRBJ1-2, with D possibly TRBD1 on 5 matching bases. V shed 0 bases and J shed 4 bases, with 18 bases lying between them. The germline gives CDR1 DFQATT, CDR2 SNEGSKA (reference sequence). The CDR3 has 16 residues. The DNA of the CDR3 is TGCAGTGCTAGAGATCGTTGGAAACAGGCCATCTATGGCTACACCTTC. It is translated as CSARDRWKQAIYGYTF.

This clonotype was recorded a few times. The CDR3 spells CSVVAGFYEQYF. The CDR3 DNA is TGCAGCGTTGTAGCGGGTTTTTACGAGCAGTACTTC. The chain couples TRBV29-1 to TRBJ2-7; 7 positions agree with TRBD2. There are 12 residues in the CDR3. The V gene's germline CDR1 is SQVTM and CDR2 ANQGSEA. V lost 4 bases to trimming and J lost 4 bases; unmatched junction nucleotides: 4.

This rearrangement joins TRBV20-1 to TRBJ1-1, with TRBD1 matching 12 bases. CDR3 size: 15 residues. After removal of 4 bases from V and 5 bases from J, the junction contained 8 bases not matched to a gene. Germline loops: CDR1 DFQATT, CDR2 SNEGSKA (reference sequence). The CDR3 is CSAKLGQGAKTEAFF. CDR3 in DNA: TGCAGTGCTAAACTGGGACAGGGGGCGAAAACTGAAGCTTTCTTT.

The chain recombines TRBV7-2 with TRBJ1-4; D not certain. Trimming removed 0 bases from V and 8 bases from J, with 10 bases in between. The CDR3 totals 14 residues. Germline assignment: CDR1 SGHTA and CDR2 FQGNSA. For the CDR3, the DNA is TGTGCCAGCAGCTTAGCGGCAGGACGGGAAAAACTGTTTTTT. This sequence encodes CASSLAAGREKLFF.

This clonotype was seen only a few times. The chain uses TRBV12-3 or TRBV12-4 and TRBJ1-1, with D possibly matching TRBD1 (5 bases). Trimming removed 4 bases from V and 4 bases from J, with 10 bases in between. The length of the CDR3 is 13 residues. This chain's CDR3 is CASSSRVRTEAFF. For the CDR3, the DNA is TGTGCCAGCAGTTCCAGGGTACGCACTGAAGCTTTCTTT.

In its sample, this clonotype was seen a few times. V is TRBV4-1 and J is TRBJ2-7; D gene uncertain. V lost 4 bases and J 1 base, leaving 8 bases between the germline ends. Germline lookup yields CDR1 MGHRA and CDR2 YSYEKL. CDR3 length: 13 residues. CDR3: CASSRGDSYEQYF. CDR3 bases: TGCGCCAGCAGCCGGGGTGATTCCTACGAGCAGTACTTC.

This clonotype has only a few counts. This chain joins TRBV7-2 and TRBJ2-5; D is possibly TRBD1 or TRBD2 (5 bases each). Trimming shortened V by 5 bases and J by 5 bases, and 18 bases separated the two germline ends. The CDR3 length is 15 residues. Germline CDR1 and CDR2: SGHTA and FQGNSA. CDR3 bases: TGTGCCAGCAGCCCCGGGACCCAAGATGTGGAGACCCAGTACTTC. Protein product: CASSPGTQDVETQYF.

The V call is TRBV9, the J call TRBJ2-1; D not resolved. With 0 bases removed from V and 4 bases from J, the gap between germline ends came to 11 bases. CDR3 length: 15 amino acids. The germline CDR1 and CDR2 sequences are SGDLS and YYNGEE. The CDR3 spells CASSVVSAVYNEQFF. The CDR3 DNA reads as TGTGCCAGCAGCGTAGTTTCGGCTGTTTACAATGAGCAGTTCTTC.

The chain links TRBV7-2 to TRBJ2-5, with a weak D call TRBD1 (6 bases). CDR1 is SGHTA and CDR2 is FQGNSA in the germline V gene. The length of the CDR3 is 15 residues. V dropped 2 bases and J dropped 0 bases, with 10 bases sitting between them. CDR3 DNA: TGTGCCAGCAGCTTACAACAGGGTAACCAAGAGACCCAGTACTTC. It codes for CASSLQQGNQETQYF.

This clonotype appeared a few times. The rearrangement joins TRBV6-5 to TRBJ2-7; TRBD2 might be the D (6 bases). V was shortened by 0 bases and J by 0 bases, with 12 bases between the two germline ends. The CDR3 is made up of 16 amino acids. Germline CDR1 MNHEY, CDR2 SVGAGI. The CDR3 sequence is CASSYSIPGSSYEQYF. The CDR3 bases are TGTGCCAGCAGTTACTCGATACCCGGGAGCTCCTACGAGCAGTACTTC.

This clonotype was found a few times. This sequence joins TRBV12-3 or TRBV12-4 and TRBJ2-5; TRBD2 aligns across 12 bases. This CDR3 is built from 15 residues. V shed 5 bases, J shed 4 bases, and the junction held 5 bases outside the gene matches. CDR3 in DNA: TGTGCCAGCAGTCCCTCTAGCGGGAGGGGAGAGACCCAGTACTTC. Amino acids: CASSPSSGRGETQYF.

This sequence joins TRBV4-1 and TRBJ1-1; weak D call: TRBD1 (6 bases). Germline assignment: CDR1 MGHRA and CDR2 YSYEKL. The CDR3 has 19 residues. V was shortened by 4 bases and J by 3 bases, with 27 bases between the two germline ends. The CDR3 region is CASSLLEGGPPRWDTEAFF. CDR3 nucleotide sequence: TGCGCCAGCAGCCTTCTGGAGGGGGGACCTCCCCGGTGGGACACTGAAGCTTTCTTT.

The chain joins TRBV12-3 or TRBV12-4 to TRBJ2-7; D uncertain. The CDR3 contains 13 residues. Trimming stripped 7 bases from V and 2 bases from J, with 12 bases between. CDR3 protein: CASTPELAYEQYF. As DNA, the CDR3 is TGTGCCAGCACCCCAGAGTTGGCCTACGAGCAGTACTTC.

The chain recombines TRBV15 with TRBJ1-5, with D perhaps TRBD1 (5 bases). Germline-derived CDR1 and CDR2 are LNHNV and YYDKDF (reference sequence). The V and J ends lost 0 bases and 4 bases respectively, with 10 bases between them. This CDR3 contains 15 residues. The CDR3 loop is CATSRDLGLNQPQHF. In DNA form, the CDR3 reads TGTGCCACCAGCAGAGATTTGGGACTTAATCAGCCCCAGCATTTT. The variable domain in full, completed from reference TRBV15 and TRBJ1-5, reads DAMVIQNPRYQVTQFGKPVTLSCSQTLNHNVMYWYQQKSSQAPKLLFHYYDKDFNNEADTPDNFQSRRPNTSFCFLDIRSPGLGDTAMYLCATSRDLGLNQPQHFGDGTRLSIL.

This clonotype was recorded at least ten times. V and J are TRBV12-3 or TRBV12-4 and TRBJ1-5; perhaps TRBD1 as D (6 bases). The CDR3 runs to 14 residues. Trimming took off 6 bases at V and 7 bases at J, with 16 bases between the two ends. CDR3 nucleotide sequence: TGTGCCAGCAGCCTACAGGGAATCGGACAGCCCCAGCATTTT. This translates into CASSLQGIGQPQHF.